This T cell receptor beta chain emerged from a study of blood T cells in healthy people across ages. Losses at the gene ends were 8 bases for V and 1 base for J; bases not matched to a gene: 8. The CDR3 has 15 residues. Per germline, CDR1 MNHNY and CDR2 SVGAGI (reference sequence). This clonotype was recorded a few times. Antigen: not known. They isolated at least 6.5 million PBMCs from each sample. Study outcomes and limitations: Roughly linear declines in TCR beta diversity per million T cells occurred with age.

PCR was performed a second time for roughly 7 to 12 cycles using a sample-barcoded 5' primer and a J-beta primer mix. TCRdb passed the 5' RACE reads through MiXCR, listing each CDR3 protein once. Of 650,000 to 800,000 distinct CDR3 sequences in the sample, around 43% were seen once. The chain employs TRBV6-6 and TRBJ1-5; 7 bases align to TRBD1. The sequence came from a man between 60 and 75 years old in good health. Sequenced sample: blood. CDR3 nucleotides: TGTGCCAGCGGCCCCGGGACAGCCAGCAATCAGCCCCAGCATTTT. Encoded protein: CASGPGTASNQPQHF.